The 20 T cell receptor beta chains below all came from one sample that was sequenced in a study of blood T cells in healthy people across ages. For the second PCR, which ran for about 6 to 11 cycles, a sample-barcoded 5' primer and a J-beta primer mix were used. A single record per CDR3 protein comes from TCRdb applying MiXCR to the 5' RACE reads. The data contain 700,000 or so distinct CDR3 sequences, 22% of them seen just once; the ten biggest clones take up about 20%. Sequencing was performed on blood. The receptors were sampled from a man aged 65 to 85 in good health.

This clonotype was seen at least ten times. The gene calls are TRBV6-5 and TRBJ1-6; TRBD1 agrees at 9 bases. V gave up 7 bases and J gave up 7 bases; unmatched junction bases: 2. The germline gives CDR1 MNHEY, CDR2 SVGAGI. The CDR3 has 13 amino acids. CDR3 bases: TGTGCCAGCACCGGACAGGGGAATTCACCCCTCCACTTT. Its translation: CASTGQGNSPLHF.

This chain uses TRBV6-2 or TRBV6-3 with TRBJ2-7; unclear D gene. CDR3 size: 11 residues. V lost 9 bases, J lost 6 bases, and 12 bases lay in between. In germline, CDR1 is MNHEY, CDR2 SVGEGT. The CDR3 nucleotides read TGTGCCAGTCGATACGCCGCCGAGCAGTACGTC. It encodes CASRYAAEQYV.

This clonotype was seen more than once but under ten times. The chain combines TRBV7-9 with TRBJ2-7; perhaps TRBD1 as D (5 bases). CDR1 and CDR2 from the germline V gene are SEHNR and FQNEAQ (reference sequence). The V and J ends lost 4 bases and 4 bases respectively, with 11 bases between them. The CDR3 contains 13 residues. The CDR3 loop is CASSSARTYEQYV. Written as DNA, the CDR3 is TGTGCCAGCAGCTCGGCACGGACATACGAGCAGTACGTC.

V and J are TRBV28 and TRBJ2-3; no clear D gene. V lost 6 bases and J 4 bases, leaving 11 bases between the germline ends. Germline-derived CDR1 and CDR2 are MDHEN and SYDVKM. The CDR3 has 13 residues. The DNA for the CDR3 is TGTGCCAGCAGCTCCCCAAATCCAGATACGCAGTATTTT. It specifies CASSSPNPDTQYF.

This clonotype was seen only a few times. The chain carries TRBV6-2 or TRBV6-3 and TRBJ2-1, with 13 positions matching TRBD2. V shed 6 bases, J shed 4 bases, and the junction held 3 bases outside the gene matches. This CDR3 comprises 15 residues. The germline V gene has CDR1 MNHEY and CDR2 SVGEGT. The CDR3 DNA reads as TGTGCCAGCAGGGTGACTAGCGGGGGGTACAATGAGCAGTTCTTC. Its protein product is CASRVTSGGYNEQFF.

In this sample, this clonotype turned up a few times. The chain recombines TRBV25-1 with TRBJ1-3; 8 nucleotides agree with TRBD1. Trimming at V came to 4 bases and at J to 4 bases, leaving 6 bases not matched to a gene. CDR1 is MGHDK and CDR2 is SYGVNS in the germline V gene. The CDR3 consists of 15 residues. The CDR3: CASSAPGTGGNTIYF. The CDR3 DNA reads as TGTGCCAGCAGTGCACCCGGGACAGGCGGAAACACCATATATTTT.

The V gene is TRBV10-3, the J gene TRBJ2-1, with D unclear. From germline, CDR1 is ENHRY and CDR2 SYGVKD. The CDR3 has 15 amino acids. The CDR3 coding sequence is TGTGCTGATACCGAAGACCAGTACAAGGTCTATGAGCAGTTCTTC. This translates into CADTEDQYKVYEQFF.

The rearrangement joins TRBV28 to TRBJ2-3, with D hard to call. Per the germline V gene, CDR1 is MDHEN and CDR2 is SYDVKM. The CDR3 spans 16 residues. V lost 3 bases to trimming and J lost 0 bases, with 13 bases between them. The CDR3 region is CASSFFPVGSTDTQYF. The CDR3 DNA sequence: TGTGCCAGCAGTTTCTTCCCAGTGGGAAGCACAGATACGCAGTATTTT.

This clonotype has at least ten counts. The chain is built from TRBV7-6 and TRBJ1-4; tentatively, D is TRBD1 (5 bases). V was shortened by 3 bases and J by 4 bases, with 12 bases between the two germline ends. The CDR3 contains 15 residues. Germline V CDR1 and CDR2: SGHVS, FNYEAQ. In DNA, the CDR3 is TGTGCCAGCAGCTTCCGGGACTTCTTTAATGAAAAACTGTTTTTT. Its protein product is CASSFRDFFNEKLFF.

This clonotype has a count of ten or more. This rearrangement joins TRBV7-2 to TRBJ2-7; 7 bases are shared with TRBD1. Trimming cost V 4 bases and J 8 bases; bases outside gene matches: 11. Germline V gene data show CDR1 as SGHTA and CDR2 as FQGNSA. The CDR3 consists of 14 residues. In DNA form, the CDR3 reads TGTGCCAGCAGCTCCGGACAGGAGGCTACGAAGCAGTACTTC. Translation: CASSSGQEATKQYF. The full variable domain, its missing parts supplied by reference TRBV7-2 and TRBJ2-7, is GAGVSQSPSNKVTEKGKDVELRCDPISGHTALYWYRQSLGQGLEFLIYFQGNSAPDKSGLPSDRFSAERTGGSVSTLTIQRTQQEDSAVYLCASSSGQEATKQYFGPGTRLTVT.

The chain combines TRBV29-1 with TRBJ2-7; D remains unclear. Trimming took 1 base from V and 3 from J, leaving 4 bases between them. There are 11 residues in the CDR3. Germline lookup yields CDR1 SQVTM and CDR2 ANQGSEA. In DNA, the CDR3 is TGCAGCGTTGAAGCCAACTACGAGCAGTACTTC. Translation gives CSVEANYEQYF.

The rearrangement joins TRBV20-1 to TRBJ2-5; the D gene could be TRBD1 or TRBD2 (5 bases each). The J call may not be correct, given that the DNA end is closer to TRBJ2-1. Germline V gene data show CDR1 as DFQATT and CDR2 as SNEGSKA (reference sequence). The CDR3 length is 18 residues. The CDR3 nucleotides read TGCAGTGCTAGAGGGTGGTTGGCTAGTCAGGGTGGGGGAACTGAGCAGTTCTTC. This codes for CSARGWLASQGGGTEQFF.

This clonotype occurred a few times. The chain links TRBV11-2 to TRBJ2-2; D is perhaps TRBD1 (6 bases). The CDR3 is made up of 15 amino acids. CDR1 and CDR2 from the germline V gene are SGHAT and FQNNGV. V was pared by 5 bases and J by 4 bases, with 14 bases between. The CDR3 spells CASSGRGTSTGELFF. The CDR3 DNA reads as TGTGCCAGCAGCGGAAGGGGGACAAGCACCGGGGAGCTGTTTTTT.

This chain links TRBV7-8 with TRBJ2-1, with TRBD2 identical over 9 bases. CDR1 and CDR2 (germline): SGHVS, FQNEAQ. The V gene end was trimmed by 2 bases and the J gene end by 5 bases; junction bases not matched to a gene: 7. This CDR3 is 16 amino acids long. CDR3 sequence reads: CASSLWASGENNEQFF. In nucleotides, the CDR3 is TGTGCCAGCAGCTTATGGGCTAGCGGGGAAAACAATGAGCAGTTCTTC.

The gene calls are TRBV18 and TRBJ2-6, with 8 bases that match TRBD1. V lost 3 bases, J lost 0 bases, and 4 bases stayed unmatched. CDR3 length: 17 residues. Germline assignment: CDR1 KGHSH and CDR2 LQKENI. The CDR3 loop is CASSPGQVSSGANVLTF. The CDR3 DNA follows: TGTGCCAGCTCACCGGGACAGGTGTCCTCTGGGGCCAACGTCCTGACTTTC.

The rearrangement uses TRBV10-3 and TRBJ2-3, with D possibly matching TRBD1 (6 bases). The V and J ends lost 9 bases and 3 bases respectively, with 13 bases between them. This CDR3 comprises 13 residues. The germline V gene has CDR1 ENHRY and CDR2 SYGVKD. The CDR3 nucleotides read TGTGCCATTAGGTCCCAGGGGACAGATACGCAGTATTTT. As protein: CAIRSQGTDTQYF.

This clonotype was recorded many times. V is TRBV29-1 and J is TRBJ2-4, with 8 bases lining up with TRBD2. CDR1 is SQVTM and CDR2 is ANQGSEA in the germline V gene. The length of the CDR3 is 17 residues. The V segment lost 1 base and the J segment 7 bases; nucleotides outside the gene matches: 15. This CDR3 is CSVEGAFGSGSRNIQYF. In nucleotides, the CDR3 is TGCAGCGTTGAAGGTGCCTTCGGGAGCGGGAGTAGGAACATTCAGTACTTC.

The gene calls are TRBV5-1 and TRBJ2-5; TRBD2 agrees at 7 bases. V shed 0 bases, J shed 2 bases, and the junction held 7 bases outside the gene matches. Germline CDR1 reads SGHRS; CDR2 reads YFSETQ. The CDR3 runs to 16 residues. CDR3 sequence: CASSLAGSGGQETQYF. In nucleotides, the CDR3 is TGCGCCAGCAGCTTGGCCGGGTCGGGGGGACAAGAGACCCAGTACTTC.

Notes on this clonotype: With a much larger clone just one base away, this may be a read error. This chain connects TRBV12-3 or TRBV12-4 to TRBJ2-1; no reliable D call. CDR3 length: 14 residues. CDR3 sequence (DNA): TGTGCCAGCAGTTTAGCCAGGTCCCTCAATGAGCAGTCCTTC. This sequence encodes CASSLARSLNEQSF.

The V gene is TRBV4-2, the J gene TRBJ1-4; D is ambiguous. Germline-derived CDR1 and CDR2 are LGHNA and YNFKEQ. V shed 4 bases and J shed 7 bases, with 10 bases lying between them. The CDR3 sequence is 13 residues long. The CDR3: CASSLRRSEKLFF. The CDR3 DNA reads as TGTGCCAGCAGCCTTCGGAGGTCTGAAAAACTGTTTTTT.